What follows are 14 T cell receptor beta chains derived from one specimen sequenced in a study of breast tumors, draining lymph nodes, adjacent tissues. Axillary draining lymph nodes of breast cancer patients supplied the node samples. Each CDR3 protein gets one entry after TCRdb re-called the multiplex PCR reads with MiXCR. The sample records around 140,000 distinct CDR3 sequences, 20% to 25% being singletons. Sequenced: axillary lymph node tissue. These receptors all come from a female donor with breast cancer. Some clones in this sample may be carry-over from other donors' samples.

This clonotype was seen a few times. The chain recombines TRBV6-2 or TRBV6-3 with TRBJ2-7; 8 nucleotides agree with TRBD2. V trimming: 10 bases; J trimming: 4 bases; junction bases outside the gene matches: 15. CDR1 and CDR2 from the germline V gene are MNHEY and SVGEGT. This CDR3 is 15 amino acids long. CDR3: CATERGGGKVYEQYF. Written as DNA, the CDR3 is TGTGCCACCGAACGGGGGGGGGGCAAGGTGTACGAGCAGTACTTC.

The J gene is TRBJ2-1, the V gene TRBV5-4; D perhaps matches TRBD1 (6 bases). The CDR3 is 15 residues long. CDR1 is SGHNT, CDR2 YYREEE, per germline (reference sequence). Trimming took 2 bases from V and 2 from J, leaving 11 bases between them. This CDR3 reads CASSLGGAPYNEQFF. CDR3 coding DNA: TGTGCCAGCAGCTTAGGGGGAGCCCCCTACAATGAGCAGTTCTTC.

V is TRBV19 and J is TRBJ2-5; no definite D call. Looked up from germline, CDR1 is LNHDA and CDR2 is SQIVND (reference sequence). Trimming took 8 bases from V and 3 from J, leaving 1 base between them. This CDR3 has 9 residues. The CDR3 DNA follows: TGTGCCAGTGAAGAGACCCAGTACTTC. Protein product: CASEETQYF.

Of note for this clonotype: One base away lies a much larger clone, so this may be a sequencing read error. The chain uses TRBV25-1 and TRBJ2-1; 12 bases map to TRBD2. The CDR3 has 16 amino acids. The V gene's germline CDR1 is MGHDK and CDR2 SYGVNS. CDR3 nucleotide sequence: TGTGCCAGCAGTGCGACTAGCGGGAGTGTAAACAATGAGCAGTCCTTC. Translation: CASSATSGSVNNEQSF. Looking up the rest from reference TRBV25-1 and TRBJ2-1 gives the full variable domain: EADIYQTPRYLVIGTGKKITLECSQTMGHDKMYWYQQDPGMELHLIHYSYGVNSTEKGDLSSESTVSRIRTEHFPLTLESARPSHTSQYLCASSATSGSVNNEQSFGPGTRLTVL.

About this clonotype: The conserved phenylalanine or tryptophan is not found at the CDR3 terminus, so this likely reflects a read error. Because the CDR3's place on the DNA is in doubt, the DNA is left out and the CDR3 is given as listed by TCRdb. The V gene is TRBV7-9, the J gene TRBJ2-7; the table names TRBD1, a call not compared with the DNA. CDR1 is SEHNR and CDR2 is FQNEAQ in the germline V gene (reference sequence). The CDR3 spans 12 residues, counting both ends. This chain's CDR3 is CASSLARDEQHL.

This clonotype was recorded at least ten times. The gene calls are TRBV20-1 and TRBJ2-2, with TRBD2 identical over 10 bases. Germline CDR1 reads DFQATT; CDR2 reads SNEGSKA (reference sequence). Losses at the gene ends were 1 base for V and 3 bases for J; bases not matched to a gene: 2. The CDR3 has 15 amino acids. The CDR3, as DNA: TGCAGTGCTAGAGCTAGCGGGAGTCACACCGGGGAGCTGTTTTTT. This codes for CSARASGSHTGELFF.

The chain is built from TRBV11-3 and TRBJ2-5; 9 nucleotides line up with TRBD1. Germline CDR1 and CDR2: SGHNT and YENEEA. J was trimmed by 0 bases and V by 5 bases; bases with no gene match: 10. The CDR3 covers 17 residues. The CDR3 protein is CASSRDRALADQETQYF. The CDR3 region has the DNA TGTGCCAGCAGCCGGGACAGGGCTCTAGCGGACCAAGAGACCCAGTACTTC.

As regards this clonotype: A much larger clone lies one base from this, so it may be a read error. The J gene is TRBJ2-7, the V gene TRBV7-2; TRBD2 is a possible D gene (7 bases). This CDR3 has 14 residues. Germline V CDR1 and CDR2: SGHTA, FQGNSA. Trimming took off 1 base at V and 4 bases at J, with 11 bases between the two ends. The CDR3 nucleotides are TGTGCCAGCAGCTTAGGGGAGGGGGTGTACGAGCAGTACTTC. It yields the protein CASSLGEGVYEQYF.

The chain has TRBV6-1 and TRBJ1-5, with TRBD1 matching 9 bases. This CDR3 comprises 18 residues. J lost 4 bases, V lost 3 bases, and 13 bases had no gene match. CDR1 MNHNS and CDR2 SASEGT come from the germline V gene. The DNA of the CDR3 is TGTGCCAGCAGTGATCCCCGGGACAGGGCCAGGGGGAATCAGCCCCAGCATTTT. This codes for CASSDPRDRARGNQPQHF.

This clonotype showed up many times. This chain uses TRBV20-1 with TRBJ1-5; 10 bases line up with TRBD1. The V gene end was trimmed by 3 bases and the J gene end by 1 base; junction bases not matched to a gene: 0. The germline gives CDR1 DFQATT, CDR2 SNEGSKA (reference sequence). The CDR3 extends over 14 amino acids. This CDR3 is CSARGQGSNQPQHF. CDR3 DNA sequence: TGCAGTGCTAGGGGACAGGGGAGCAATCAGCCCCAGCATTTT.

This clonotype has a count of ten or more. The chain couples TRBV12-3 or TRBV12-4 to TRBJ2-1, with 16 bases identical to TRBD2. The ends lost 5 bases at V and 9 bases at J; junction bases unmatched: 7. The CDR3 length is 16 residues. The CDR3 is CASSLGTSGRGGEQFF. Here the CDR3 DNA reads TGTGCCAGCAGTCTTGGGACTAGCGGGAGGGGGGGTGAGCAGTTCTTC.

The sample holds many counts of this clonotype. CDR3 bases: TGTGCCAGCAGCTTGGAGCGGGGGACCTACAATGAGCAGTTCTTC. Translation gives CASSLERGTYNEQFF. The J gene is TRBJ2-1, the V gene TRBV7-9; TRBD2 agrees at 8 bases. The J segment lost 2 bases and the V segment lost 3 bases, leaving 3 bases of the junction unmatched. Germline assignment: CDR1 SEHNR and CDR2 FQNEAQ (reference sequence). CDR3 length: 15 amino acids.

This clonotype was seen at least ten times. The V and J genes are TRBV20-1 and TRBJ1-6; 10 positions match TRBD1. The CDR3 has 15 amino acids. Per the germline V gene, CDR1 is DFQATT and CDR2 is SNEGSKA (reference sequence). The V and J ends lost 1 base and 5 bases, in that order; junction bases with no gene match: 2. CDR3 sequence reads: CSARVGQGNNSPLHF. CDR3 DNA: TGCAGTGCTAGAGTGGGACAGGGGAATAATTCACCCCTCCACTTT.

In this sample, this clonotype turned up once. A read error may explain this, as a much larger clone is one base away. V usage is TRBV7-9 and J usage is TRBJ1-2; TRBD1 aligns across 8 bases. This CDR3 is 17 amino acids long. Unmatched junction bases numbered 14, after V lost 4 bases and J lost 4 bases. The germline gives CDR1 SEHNR, CDR2 FQNEAQ (reference sequence). The CDR3: CASSSGGTGTFSYGYTF. The CDR3 nucleotides are TGTGCCAGCAGCTCAGGGGGCACAGGGACCTTTTCCTATGGCTACACCTTC.